These 15 T cell receptor beta chains were all obtained from the same sample, sequenced in a study of radiotherapy plus CTLA-4 blockade in lung cancer. Profiled with immunoSEQ multiplex PCR; TCRdb holds only in-frame clones, not every one. The repertoire holds some 110,000 clones, with roughly 77% as singletons. Source: peripheral blood, taken from a patient treated with radiotherapy plus ipilimumab. The source of these receptors is a human donor with non-small cell lung cancer that progressed on radiotherapy plus ipilimumab. Some clones in this sample may be carry-over from other donors' samples.

As for this clone: The sample contains more than one DNA sequence encoding this CDR3. V usage is TRBV6-1 and J usage is TRBJ1-1, with a tentative D call TRBD1 (5 bases). With 5 bases removed from V and 0 bases from J, the gap between germline ends came to 7 bases. The CDR3 covers 13 residues. CDR1 and CDR2 (germline): MNHNS, SASEGT. The CDR3 protein is CASSRTLNTEAFF. CDR3 DNA sequence: TGTGCCAGCAGTCGGACATTGAACACTGAAGCTTTCTTT.

The chain recombines TRBV7-6 with TRBJ1-2; 9 nucleotides agree with TRBD1. Germline CDR1 and CDR2: SGHVS and FNYEAQ. CDR3 length equals 16 residues. V was pared by 0 bases and J by 0 bases, with 2 bases of the junction left unmatched. CDR3 protein: CASSLAGTGSNYGYTF. Here the CDR3 DNA reads TGTGCCAGCAGCTTAGCCGGGACAGGGTCTAACTATGGCTACACCTTC.

The chain employs TRBV10-3 and TRBJ1-1, with unresolved D. With 3 bases removed from V and 3 bases from J, the gap between germline ends came to 8 bases. The CDR3 consists of 13 residues. CDR1 ENHRY and CDR2 SYGVKD come from the germline V gene. As DNA, the CDR3 is TGTGCCATCAGTGACAGGTCGTACACTGAAGCTTTCTTT. This codes for CAISDRSYTEAFF.

This clone has more than one count but fewer than ten. The chain employs TRBV6-4 and TRBJ2-2; D is undetermined. Germline V gives CDR1 MRHNA, CDR2 SNTAGT. This CDR3 region has 14 residues. Trimming pared 6 bases from V and 5 bases from J, leaving 13 bases between. The CDR3 nucleotides are TGTGCCAGCAGCCTCGCCCTAGGGACCGGGGAGCTGTTTTTT. Residues: CASSLALGTGELFF.

V gene TRBV6-5 combines with J gene TRBJ2-7; TRBD1 agrees at 7 bases. CDR3 length: 14 amino acids. V lost 4 bases, J lost 0 bases, and 3 bases stayed unmatched. Per germline, CDR1 MNHEY and CDR2 SVGAGI. The CDR3 DNA sequence: TGTGCCAGCAGTTCCGGGACAGACTCCTACGAGCAGTACTTC. Translating gives CASSSGTDSYEQYF.

The chain combines TRBV2 with TRBJ1-1, with D perhaps matching TRBD1 (6 bases). V lost 5 bases to trimming and J lost 1 base, with 8 bases between them. Germline V lookup: CDR1 SNHLY, CDR2 FYNNEI. CDR3 length equals 13 residues. In nucleotides, the CDR3 is TGTGCCAGCAGTTCACAGGGGAACACTGAAGCTTTCTTT. Its translation is CASSSQGNTEAFF.

V and J are TRBV6-5 and TRBJ2-7, with 8 nucleotides matching TRBD1. With 6 bases clipped from V and 4 bases from J, the junction kept 8 bases outside the gene matches. Germline V lookup: CDR1 MNHEY, CDR2 SVGAGI. The CDR3 runs 14 residues. The CDR3: CASSRTGTGYEQYF. As DNA, the CDR3 is TGTGCCAGCAGCCGGACAGGGACAGGTTACGAGCAGTACTTC.

For this clone: An end of the junction differs from the germline gene, which may be a read error. The rearrangement joins TRBV7-2 to TRBJ2-1, with 10 bases matching TRBD2. The CDR3 sequence is 15 residues long. The germline CDR1 and CDR2 sequences are SGHTA and FQGNSA. In DNA form, the CDR3 reads TGTGCCAGCAGCCTAGCGGGGGCCGCTTACAATGAGCAGTTCTTC. As protein: CASSLAGAAYNEQFF.

This clone was found once. The CDR3 bases are TGCGCCAGCAGCCAAGTGCCGGGACAGGGGTCTGAAAAACTGTTTTTT. Encoded protein: CASSQVPGQGSEKLFF. J is TRBJ1-4 and V is TRBV4-3; 10 nucleotides line up with TRBD1. The CDR3 loop spans 16 amino acids. V shed 1 base and J 7 bases; nucleotides not matched to a gene: 6. Looked up from germline, CDR1 is LGHNA and CDR2 is YSLEER.

The V gene is TRBV7-8, the J gene TRBJ2-2; possibly TRBD1 for D (5 bases). Germline V lookup: CDR1 SGHVS, CDR2 FQNEAQ. The CDR3 is 15 residues long. V shed 2 bases and J shed 4 bases, with 11 bases lying between them. The CDR3 spells CASSLRGSGTGELFF. The CDR3 DNA is TGTGCCAGCAGCTTAAGGGGTTCCGGCACCGGGGAGCTGTTTTTT.

The chain links TRBV19 to TRBJ2-5; 8 bases are a match to TRBD1. V lost 4 bases to trimming and J lost 7 bases; unmatched junction nucleotides: 14. The CDR3 contains 16 residues. Germline V gene data show CDR1 as LNHDA and CDR2 as SQIVND (reference sequence). The CDR3: CASSTQEDRVMVTQYF. The CDR3 bases are TGTGCCAGTAGTACCCAAGAGGACAGGGTGATGGTGACCCAGTACTTC.

This sequence joins TRBV4-1 and TRBJ2-5, with TRBD2 matching 10 bases. Germline V lookup: CDR1 MGHRA, CDR2 YSYEKL. Trimming removed 1 base from V and 1 base from J; junction bases left unmatched: 3. There are 16 residues in the CDR3. The CDR3 DNA follows: TGCGCCAGCAGCCAAGTACTAGCGGGGATCCAAGAGACCCAGTACTTC. This codes for CASSQVLAGIQETQYF.

The chain links TRBV6-5 to TRBJ2-5, with D perhaps assigned TRBD1 or TRBD2 (5 bases each). V was trimmed by 0 bases and J by 6 bases, leaving 11 bases between them. This CDR3 is built from 14 residues. Germline V gene sequence: CDR1 MNHEY, CDR2 SVGAGI. CDR3 region: CASSYSEGLKTQYF. The DNA for the CDR3 is TGTGCCAGCAGTTACTCAGAGGGGTTGAAGACCCAGTACTTC.

V usage is TRBV7-9 and J usage is TRBJ2-6, with D possibly being TRBD1 (6 bases). Trimming left V 5 bases short and J 1 base short, with 18 bases between. Looked up from germline, CDR1 is SEHNR and CDR2 is FQNEAQ (reference sequence). The length of the CDR3 is 18 residues. This chain's CDR3 is CASSPQQGISSGANVLTF. CDR3 bases: TGTGCCAGCAGCCCCCAACAGGGCATAAGTTCTGGGGCCAACGTCCTGACTTTC. The variable domain in full, with the rest retrieved from reference TRBV7-9 and TRBJ2-6, is DTGVSQNPRHKITKRGQNVTFRCDPISEHNRLYWYRQTLGQGPEFLTYFQNEAQLEKSRLLSDRFSAERPKGSFSTLEIQRTEQGDSAMYLCASSPQQGISSGANVLTFGAGSRLTVL.

This chain joins TRBV2 and TRBJ1-4; possible D gene TRBD1, 5 bases. The V end was cut by 6 bases, the J end by 5 bases, with 13 bases between. CDR1 is SNHLY and CDR2 is FYNNEI in the germline V gene. The CDR3 contains 14 residues. Here the CDR3 DNA reads TGTGCCAGCAGCCAGGGTATCCGGAATGAAAAACTGTTTTTT. It translates to CASSQGIRNEKLFF.